This note documents a single T cell receptor (beta chain) sequence. The target antigen is unknown. This entry is derived from a study of OX40 agonist ivuxolimab in advanced cancers. Study-level background: A mean age of around 60 years, range roughly 20 to 80, was recorded, and over 65% were male. Study-wide points: By week 6 at 0.1 to 3.0 mg/kg, blood CD4+ and CD8+ T cells had expanded clonally.

This CDR3 has 16 amino acids. Germline-derived CDR1 and CDR2 are SGHRS and YFSETQ. The junction had 9 bases not matched to a gene; V was cut back by 0 bases and J by 9 bases. Using immunoSEQ multiplex PCR, the repertoire was profiled, and TCRdb retains in-frame clones only, with some absent. The sample lists about 59,000 clones, roughly nine tenths occurring once. The sequencing here drew on CD4+ or CD8+ T cells sorted from blood, taken in a trial of the OX40 agonist ivuxolimab. The chain recombines TRBV5-1 with TRBJ2-1; 10 nucleotides match TRBD2. This clonotype was obtained from an adult with an advanced solid tumor such as melanoma, head and neck, liver or kidney cancer. CDR3 protein: CASSLGLAGAISEQFF. The CDR3 bases are TGCGCCAGCAGCTTGGGTCTAGCGGGAGCCATAAGTGAGCAGTTCTTC.